The 3 T cell receptor beta chains below were found in one sample sequenced in a study of blood T cell repertoires in COVID-19. Assay used: immunoSEQ multiplex PCR; TCRdb lists only in-frame clones, some missing. The repertoire holds roughly 290,000 clones, more than 75% seen once, with 2% to 2.5% in the top ten. The specimen was peripheral blood. The receptors stem from a woman aged 25 to 45 who had recovered from COVID-19.

The chain employs TRBV9 and TRBJ2-1; tentative D call: TRBD1 (5 bases). Germline values: CDR1 SGDLS, CDR2 YYNGEE. This CDR3 contains 13 residues. Trimming removed 0 bases from V and 4 bases from J, with 5 bases in between. CDR3 region: CASSVEGYNEQFF. As DNA, the CDR3 is TGTGCCAGCAGCGTAGAGGGGTACAATGAGCAGTTCTTC. The variable domain in full, completed from reference TRBV9 and TRBJ2-1, reads DSGVTQTPKHLITATGQRVTLRCSPRSGDLSVYWYQQSLDQGLQFLIQYYNGEERAKGNILERFSAQQFPDLHSELNLSSLELGDSALYFCASSVEGYNEQFFGPGTRLTVL.

CDR3 sequence: CASRRAGQGRREQYF. The CDR3 DNA reads as TGTGCCAGCAGGAGAGCGGGACAGGGAAGACGCGAGCAGTACTTC. The chain joins TRBV6-5 to TRBJ2-7; TRBD1 matches 9 bases. From germline, CDR1 is MNHEY and CDR2 SVGAGI. J was trimmed by 6 bases and V by 6 bases; bases with no gene match: 12. The CDR3 extends over 15 amino acids.

V usage is TRBV27 and J usage is TRBJ2-3, with D possibly being TRBD2 (6 bases). Germline V gene data show CDR1 as MNHEY and CDR2 as SMNVEV (reference sequence). This CDR3 comprises 16 residues. The V end was cut by 3 bases, the J end by 3 bases, with 16 bases between. For the CDR3, the DNA is TGTGCCAGCAGTTTGTCAATGGGGGGTAGTACAGATACGCAGTATTTT. This gives the protein CASSLSMGGSTDTQYF.